This TCR beta chain was found in a study of shared clonotypes between healthy human individuals. Study-level background: For every donor, three CD4 naive, three CD4 memory, two CD8 naive and one CD8 memory plates were used.

Nashville, Tennessee was home to all donors, who were Caucasian adults. Study results and limitations: For naive CD4 cells, 5% to 6.5% of clonotypes were shared across several donors.

Assay execution took place at the deep level. The data were produced by immunoSEQ multiplex PCR, yet TCRdb's version contains in-frame clones alone and is incomplete. The data show millions of clones, 95% seen once. A word on this clone: Antigen specificity is unknown.

Trimming cost V 3 bases and J 7 bases, with 9 bases left between them. In germline, CDR1 is MGHRA, CDR2 YSYEKL. There are 13 residues in the CDR3. The TCR sequence derives from a man between 18 and 29 years old in good health. This chain joins TRBV4-1 and TRBJ1-4; possibly TRBD1 for D (6 bases). Sequenced input: naive CD4+ T cells sorted from blood. Sample subset: CD45RA+ positively selected. CDR3 sequence: CASSHPRGEKLFF. CDR3 nucleotide sequence: TGCGCCAGCAGCCACCCCAGGGGTGAAAAACTGTTTTTT.